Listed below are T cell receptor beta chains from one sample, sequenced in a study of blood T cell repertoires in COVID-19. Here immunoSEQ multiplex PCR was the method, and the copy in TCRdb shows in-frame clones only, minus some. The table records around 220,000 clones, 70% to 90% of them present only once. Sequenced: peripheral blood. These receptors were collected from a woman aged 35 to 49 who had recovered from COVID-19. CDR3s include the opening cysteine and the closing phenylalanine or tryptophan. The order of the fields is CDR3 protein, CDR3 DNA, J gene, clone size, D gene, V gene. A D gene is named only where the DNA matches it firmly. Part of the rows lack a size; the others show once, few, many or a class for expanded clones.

CASSYQGIGSNQPQHF TGTGCCAGCAGCTACCAGGGGATTGGTAGCAATCAGCCCCAGCATTTT TRBJ1-5 NA NA TRBV7-8
CASSLGTSGRTDTQYF TGCGCCAGCAGCCTAGGGACTAGCGGGAGGACAGATACGCAGTATTTT TRBJ2-3 NA TRBD2 TRBV4-3
CASSDGPGQQETQYF TGTGCCAGCAGCGATGGGCCGGGACAGCAAGAGACCCAGTACTTC TRBJ2-5 NA TRBD1 TRBV7-2
CASSKASGTGITYEQYF TGTGCCAGCAGCAAAGCCTCCGGGACAGGGATAACCTACGAGCAGTACTTC TRBJ2-7 NA NA TRBV21-1
CASSTTGGSSYEQYF TGTGCCAGTAGTACGACAGGGGGCTCTTCCTACGAGCAGTACTTC TRBJ2-7 few TRBD1 TRBV19
CASSNTQGPLGGGYTF TGTGCCAGCAGTAACACTCAGGGTCCCCTGGGGGGTGGCTACACCTTC TRBJ1-2 once NA TRBV7-2
CASSASGAVDKTQYF TGTGCCAGCAGTGCAAGCGGGGCCGTAGATAAGACCCAGTACTTC TRBJ2-5 NA TRBD2 TRBV25-1
CASSPPGFLNYGYTF TGTGCCAGCAGTCCACCAGGGTTCCTGAACTATGGCTACACCTTC TRBJ1-2 few NA TRBV28
CASSPLQRGGTDTQYF TGTGCCAGCAGTCCCCTCCAAAGGGGTGGGACAGATACGCAGTATTTT TRBJ2-3 NA NA TRBV27
CASSKTGVDQPQHF TGTGCCAGCAGTAAGACAGGGGTGGATCAGCCCCAGCATTTT TRBJ1-5 few TRBD1 TRBV27
CASSLGSTGFSGNTIYF TGTGCCAGCAGCTTAGGGTCCACAGGTTTCTCTGGAAACACCATATATTTT TRBJ1-3 NA NA TRBV7-6
CASAHPQGSRAKQYF TGTGCCAGCGCTCACCCCCAGGGTTCCCGTGCTAAGCAGTACTTC TRBJ2-7 NA NA TRBV28
CASSFADRANTEAFF TGTGCCAGCAGCTTTGCGGACAGGGCCAACACTGAAGCTTTCTTT TRBJ1-1 NA TRBD1 TRBV5-5
CASSYSGPNQPQHF TGTGCCAGCAGTTACTCGGGGCCGAATCAGCCCCAGCATTTT TRBJ1-5 NA NA TRBV6-5
CASSLRTGEDTQYF TGTGCCAGCAGTTTAAGGACAGGGGAAGATACGCAGTATTTT TRBJ2-3 once TRBD1 TRBV27
CASSFTVAGSTDTQYF TGTGCTAGCAGCTTTACCGTAGCGGGCAGCACAGATACGCAGTATTTT TRBJ2-3 NA TRBD2 TRBV7-7
CASSLDGRTGGEQYF TGTGCCAGCAGCTTAGATGGGAGGACAGGGGGCGAGCAGTACTTC TRBJ2-7 once TRBD1 TRBV7-2
CASSLVPGANSGANVLTF TGTGCCAGCAGTTTAGTTCCAGGGGCCAACTCTGGGGCCAACGTCCTGACTTTC TRBJ2-6 NA NA TRBV28
CATSRDRGRYEQYF TGTGCCACCTCCCGGGACAGGGGGCGATACGAGCAGTACTTC TRBJ2-7 NA TRBD1 TRBV15
CASKGGLGPPQHF TGTGCCAGTAAAGGGGGCCTGGGGCCGCCCCAGCATTTT TRBJ1-5 NA TRBD1 TRBV19